This T cell receptor (beta chain) was identified during a study of blood T cell repertoires in COVID-19. The germline gives CDR1 LNHDA, CDR2 SQIVND (reference sequence). There are 12 residues in the CDR3. V lost 3 bases, J lost 6 bases, and 8 bases lay in between. The authors' processing: Amplifying reference gene primers gave estimates of nucleated cell counts. Here immunoSEQ multiplex PCR was the method, and the copy in TCRdb shows in-frame clones only, minus some. The DNA gave D and trimming, while V, J and clone size come from that table. The data show roughly 88,000 clones, about 93% seen once. The clonotype comes from a woman aged 45 to 65 in a cohort sampled during active COVID-19. The sample was peripheral blood. The chain carries TRBV19 and TRBJ1-2, with D perhaps matching TRBD1 (6 bases). The CDR3 protein is CASSISGDGYTF. In DNA form, the CDR3 reads TGTGCCAGTAGTATTTCAGGGGATGGCTACACCTTC. Supplemented by reference TRBV19 and TRBJ1-2, the full variable domain reads DGGITQSPKYLFRKEGQNVTLSCEQNLNHDAMYWYRQDPGQGLRLIYYSQIVNDFQKGDIAEGYSVSREKKESFPLTVTSAQKNPTAFYLCASSISGDGYTFGSGTRLTVV.